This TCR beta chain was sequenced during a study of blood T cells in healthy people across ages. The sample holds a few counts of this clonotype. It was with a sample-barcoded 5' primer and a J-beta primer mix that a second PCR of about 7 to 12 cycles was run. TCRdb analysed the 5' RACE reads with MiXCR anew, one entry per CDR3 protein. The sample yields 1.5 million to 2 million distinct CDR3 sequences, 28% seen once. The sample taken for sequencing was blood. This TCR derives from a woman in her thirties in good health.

The CDR3 DNA reads TGTGCCACCAGTGATTGGGGGTTCACTGAAGCTTTCTTT. The encoded protein is CATSDWGFTEAFF. J is TRBJ1-1 and V is TRBV24-1; maybe TRBD1 (5 bases). CDR3 length: 13 amino acids. Germline V CDR1 and CDR2: KGHDR, SFDVKD. The ends were cut back, 2 bases at V and 4 bases at J, with 7 bases in the middle.